This is a list of T cell receptor beta chains from one sample in a study of Graves' ophthalmopathy and Graves' hyperthyroidism. TCRdb re-analysed the multiplex PCR reads in MiXCR, keeping a single row per CDR3 protein. Among about 700,000 distinct CDR3 sequences listed, about 38% were seen once. The sample taken for sequencing was peripheral blood. All receptors derive from an adult man with Graves' ophthalmopathy. The conserved cysteine and the conserved F or W are not part of the CDR3 here. Some rows have no size entry. The others give once, few or many, or a class for an expanded clone.

CDR3,size,V
SVEASNTGELS,.,TRBV29-1
ATSDQTGGSQPQH,many,TRBV24-1
ASSHLGSNTGELF,few,TRBV9
ASSQDRAGGGNEKLF,.,TRBV4-3
ATSDSSAGTAFDYT,.,TRBV24-1
ASPEDTQETQY,many,TRBV5-1
ASSLALTYEQY,many,TRBV7-9
ASSPRQGGADTQY,few,TRBV11-2
ASSSGTHNEQF,.,TRBV13
ASGGQTNEKLF,many,TRBV12-3/TRBV12-4
ATSRVAGGYQETQY,.,TRBV15
AISYPGTSDQETQY,.,TRBV10-3
ASSQRQGATEAF,.,TRBV5-1